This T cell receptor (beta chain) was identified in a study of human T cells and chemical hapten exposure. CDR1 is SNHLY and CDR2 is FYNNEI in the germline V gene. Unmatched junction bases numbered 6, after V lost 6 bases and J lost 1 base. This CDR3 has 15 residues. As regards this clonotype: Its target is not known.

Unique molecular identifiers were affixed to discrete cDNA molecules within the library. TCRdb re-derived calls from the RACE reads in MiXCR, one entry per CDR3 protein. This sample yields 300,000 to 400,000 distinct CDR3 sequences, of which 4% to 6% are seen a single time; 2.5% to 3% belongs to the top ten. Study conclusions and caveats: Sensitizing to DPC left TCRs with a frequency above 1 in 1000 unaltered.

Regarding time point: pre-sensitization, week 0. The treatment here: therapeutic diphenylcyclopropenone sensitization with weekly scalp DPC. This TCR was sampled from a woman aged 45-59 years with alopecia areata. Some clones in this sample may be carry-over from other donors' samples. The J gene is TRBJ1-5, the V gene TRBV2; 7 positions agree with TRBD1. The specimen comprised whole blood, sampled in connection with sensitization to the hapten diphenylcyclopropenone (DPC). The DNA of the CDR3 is TGTGCCAGCAGCCGACAGGGCGGGAGCAATCAGCCCCAGCATTTT. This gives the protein CASSRQGGSNQPQHF.